This T cell receptor (beta chain) was recovered during a study of blood T cell repertoires in COVID-19. Repertoires were generated with immunoSEQ multiplex PCR, while TCRdb's copy carries only in-frame clones and drops some. The sample yields about 480,000 clones, more than 75% seen once. The CDR3 runs 14 residues. From germline, CDR1 is MNHEY and CDR2 SMNVEV (reference sequence). Losses at the gene ends were 5 bases for V and 11 bases for J; bases not matched to a gene: 13. This TCR was recovered from a woman aged 40 to 50 who had recovered from COVID-19. The sequenced sample was PBMCs or T cells enriched from blood (not recorded which). This chain joins TRBV27 and TRBJ1-1; the match to TRBD1 covers 8 bases. The DNA for the CDR3 is TGTGCCAGCAGTCCAGCCAACAGGGGGACAGTGGCTTTCTTT. It translates to CASSPANRGTVAFF.